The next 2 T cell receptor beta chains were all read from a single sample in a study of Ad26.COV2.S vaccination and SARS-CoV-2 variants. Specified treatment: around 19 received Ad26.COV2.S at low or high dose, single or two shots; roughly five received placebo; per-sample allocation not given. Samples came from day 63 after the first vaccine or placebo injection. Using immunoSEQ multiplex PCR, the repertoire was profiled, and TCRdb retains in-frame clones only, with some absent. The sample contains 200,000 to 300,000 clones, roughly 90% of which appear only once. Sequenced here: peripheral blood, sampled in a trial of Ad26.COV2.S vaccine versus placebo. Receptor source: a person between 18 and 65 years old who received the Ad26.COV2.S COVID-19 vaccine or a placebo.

The CDR3: CASSLPNEKLFF. The CDR3 region has the DNA TGTGCCAGCAGCTTACCTAATGAAAAACTGTTTTTT. The chain carries TRBV7-8 and TRBJ1-4; no clear D gene. The V gene lost 2 bases and the J gene lost 3 bases, with 1 base spanning the gap. CDR3 length: 12 residues. In germline, CDR1 is SGHVS, CDR2 FQNEAQ.

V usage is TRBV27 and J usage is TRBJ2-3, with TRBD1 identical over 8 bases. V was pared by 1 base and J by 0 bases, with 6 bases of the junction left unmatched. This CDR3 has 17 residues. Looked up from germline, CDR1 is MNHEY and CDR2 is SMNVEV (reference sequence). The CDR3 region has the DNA TGTGCCAGCAGTTTATTTTCGGACAGGGTCAGCACAGATACGCAGTATTTT. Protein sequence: CASSLFSDRVSTDTQYF.